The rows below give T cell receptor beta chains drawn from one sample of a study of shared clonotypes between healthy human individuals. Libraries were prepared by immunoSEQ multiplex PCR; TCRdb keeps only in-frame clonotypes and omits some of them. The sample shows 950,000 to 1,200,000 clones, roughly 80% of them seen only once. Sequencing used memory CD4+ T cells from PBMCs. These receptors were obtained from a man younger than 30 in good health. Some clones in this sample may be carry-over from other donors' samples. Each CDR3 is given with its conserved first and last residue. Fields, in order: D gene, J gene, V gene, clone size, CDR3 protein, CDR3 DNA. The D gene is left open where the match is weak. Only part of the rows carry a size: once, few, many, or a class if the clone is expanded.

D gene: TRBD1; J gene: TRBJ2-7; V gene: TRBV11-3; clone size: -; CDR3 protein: CASSRQQGVSYEQYF; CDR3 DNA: TGTGCCAGCAGCCGTCAACAGGGGGTATCCTACGAGCAGTACTTC
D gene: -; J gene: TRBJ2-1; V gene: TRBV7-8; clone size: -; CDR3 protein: CASSLARLANEQFF; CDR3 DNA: TGTGCCAGCAGCTTAGCGCGGCTCGCCAATGAGCAGTTCTTC
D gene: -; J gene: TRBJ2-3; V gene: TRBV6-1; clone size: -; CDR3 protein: CASKIRFTDTQYF; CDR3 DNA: TGTGCCAGCAAAATCCGATTCACAGATACGCAGTATTTT
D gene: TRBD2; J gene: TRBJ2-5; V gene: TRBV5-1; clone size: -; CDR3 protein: CASSLVGAGGGETQYF; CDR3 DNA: TGCGCCAGCAGCTTGGTCGGCGCGGGAGGCGGAGAGACCCAGTACTTC
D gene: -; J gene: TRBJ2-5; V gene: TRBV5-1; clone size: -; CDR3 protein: CASSRGDNQETQYF; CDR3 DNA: TGCGCCAGCAGCCGCGGGGACAACCAAGAGACCCAGTACTTC
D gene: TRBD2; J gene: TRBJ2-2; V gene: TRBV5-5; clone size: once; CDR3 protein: CASSLGTSGRTGELFF; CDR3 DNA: TGTGCCAGCAGCTTAGGGACTAGCGGGAGGACCGGGGAGCTGTTTTTT
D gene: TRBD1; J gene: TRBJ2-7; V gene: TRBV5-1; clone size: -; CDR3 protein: CASRRDRDTYEQYF; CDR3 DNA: TGCGCCAGCAGACGGGACAGGGATACCTACGAGCAGTACTTC
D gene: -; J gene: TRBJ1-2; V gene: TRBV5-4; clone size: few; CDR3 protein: CASSLGGKEYGYTF; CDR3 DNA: TGTGCCAGCAGCTTGGGAGGAAAGGAGTATGGCTACACCTTC
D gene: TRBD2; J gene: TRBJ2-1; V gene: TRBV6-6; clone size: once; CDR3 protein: CASSKRENEQFF; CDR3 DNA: TGTGCCAGCTCTAAGCGGGAGAATGAGCAGTTCTTC
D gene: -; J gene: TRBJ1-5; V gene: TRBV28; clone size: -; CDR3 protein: CASIPGRSNQPQHF; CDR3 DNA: TGTGCCAGCATCCCGGGGCGCAGCAATCAGCCCCAGCATTTT
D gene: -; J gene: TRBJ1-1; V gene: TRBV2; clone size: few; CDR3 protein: CASSAHAILQGNTEAFF; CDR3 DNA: TGTGCCAGCAGTGCTCACGCCATATTACAGGGAAACACTGAAGCTTTCTTT
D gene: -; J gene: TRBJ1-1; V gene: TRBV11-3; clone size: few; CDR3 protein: CASRKRHQGTTEAFF; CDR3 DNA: TGTGCCAGCAGAAAAAGACATCAGGGAACCACTGAAGCTTTCTTT
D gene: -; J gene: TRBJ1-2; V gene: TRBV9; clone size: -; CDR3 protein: CASTLGGGAYGYTF; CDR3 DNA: TGTGCCAGCACCCTGGGGGGGGGAGCCTATGGCTACACCTTC
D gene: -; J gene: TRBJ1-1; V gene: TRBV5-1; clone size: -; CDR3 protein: CASSPTSRMNTEAFF; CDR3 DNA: TGCGCCAGCAGCCCCACTAGTCGAATGAACACTGAAGCTTTCTTT
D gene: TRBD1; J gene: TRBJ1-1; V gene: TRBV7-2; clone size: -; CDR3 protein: CASSYGDRQNTEAFF; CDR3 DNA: TGTGCCAGCAGCTATGGGGACAGACAGAACACTGAAGCTTTCTTT
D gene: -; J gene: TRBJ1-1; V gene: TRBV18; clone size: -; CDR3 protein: CASSPMGGNTEAFF; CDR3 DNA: TGTGCCAGCTCACCGATGGGGGGGAACACTGAAGCTTTCTTT
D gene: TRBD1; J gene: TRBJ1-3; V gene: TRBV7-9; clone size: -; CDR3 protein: CASSFMGQGAGNTIYF; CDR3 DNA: TGTGCCAGCAGCTTCATGGGACAGGGGGCTGGAAACACCATATATTTT
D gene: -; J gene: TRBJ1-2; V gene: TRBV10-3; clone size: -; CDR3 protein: CASRLDGETIGYTF; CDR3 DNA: TGTGCCTCCAGACTAGACGGGGAAACAATTGGCTACACCTTC
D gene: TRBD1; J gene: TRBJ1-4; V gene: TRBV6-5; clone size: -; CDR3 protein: CASSPRQGTNEKLFF; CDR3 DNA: TGTGCCAGCAGTCCCCGACAGGGGACTAATGAAAAACTGTTTTTT
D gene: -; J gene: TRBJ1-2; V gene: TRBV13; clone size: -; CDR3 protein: CASSMTVTYGYTF; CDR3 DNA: TGTGCCAGCAGCATGACAGTTACCTATGGCTACACCTTC
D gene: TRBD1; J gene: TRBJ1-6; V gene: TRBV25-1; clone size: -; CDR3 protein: CASSEGQGVGSPLHF; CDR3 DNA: TGTGCCAGCAGTGAAGGACAGGGGGTAGGATCACCCCTCCACTTT
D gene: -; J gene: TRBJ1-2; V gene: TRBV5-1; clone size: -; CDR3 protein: CASSLGSTGPAYGYTF; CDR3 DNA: TGCGCCAGCAGCTTGGGGTCCACGGGGCCCGCCTATGGCTACACCTTC
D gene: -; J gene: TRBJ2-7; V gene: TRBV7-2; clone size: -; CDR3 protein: CASSPRSGHSYEQYF; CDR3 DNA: TGTGCCAGCAGCCCCCGTAGCGGACACTCCTACGAGCAGTACTTC
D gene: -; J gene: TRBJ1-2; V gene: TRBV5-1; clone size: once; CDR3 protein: CASSLEWAANYGYTF; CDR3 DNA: TGCGCCAGCAGCTTGGAGTGGGCAGCTAACTATGGCTACACCTTC
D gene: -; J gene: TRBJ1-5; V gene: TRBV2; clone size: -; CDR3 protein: CASKKGTASLDQPQHF; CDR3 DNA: TGTGCCAGCAAAAAAGGGACGGCTAGCCTGGATCAGCCCCAGCATTTT
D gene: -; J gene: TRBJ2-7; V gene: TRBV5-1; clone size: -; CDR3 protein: CASSPVPSYEQYF; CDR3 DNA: TGCGCCAGCAGCCCCGTCCCCTCCTACGAGCAGTACTTC
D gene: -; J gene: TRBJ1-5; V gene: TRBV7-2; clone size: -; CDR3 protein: CASSSTNSNQPQHF; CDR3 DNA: TGTGCCAGCAGCTCCACCAATAGCAATCAGCCCCAGCATTTT
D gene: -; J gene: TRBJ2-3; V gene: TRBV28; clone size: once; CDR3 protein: CASSVRDTQYF; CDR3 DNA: TGTGCCAGCAGTGTTAGAGATACGCAGTATTTT
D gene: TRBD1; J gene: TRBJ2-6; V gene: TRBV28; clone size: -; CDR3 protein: CASISTGSSGANVLTF; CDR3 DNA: TGTGCCAGCATTTCGACAGGGTCCTCTGGGGCCAACGTCCTGACTTTC
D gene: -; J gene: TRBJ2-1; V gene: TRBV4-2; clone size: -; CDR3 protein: CASSQERVGYNEQFF; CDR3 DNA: TGTGCCAGCAGCCAGGAGCGGGTGGGTTACAATGAGCAGTTCTTC
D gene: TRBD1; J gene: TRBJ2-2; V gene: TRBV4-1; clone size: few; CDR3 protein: CASSHTGQGDTGELFF; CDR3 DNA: TGCGCCAGCAGCCACACGGGACAGGGGGACACCGGGGAGCTGTTTTTT
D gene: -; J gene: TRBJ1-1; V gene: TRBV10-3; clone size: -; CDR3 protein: CAIRGVGRETEAFF; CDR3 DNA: TGTGCCATCAGAGGCGTGGGGCGGGAGACTGAAGCTTTCTTT
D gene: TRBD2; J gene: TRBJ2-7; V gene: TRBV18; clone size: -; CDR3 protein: CASSPGTSGSYEQYF; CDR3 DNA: TGTGCCAGCTCACCCGGGACTAGCGGTTCCTACGAGCAGTACTTC
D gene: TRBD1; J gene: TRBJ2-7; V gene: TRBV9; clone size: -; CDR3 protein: CASSRLTGSSYEQYF; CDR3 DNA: TGTGCCAGCAGCAGATTGACAGGGAGCTCCTACGAGCAGTACTTC
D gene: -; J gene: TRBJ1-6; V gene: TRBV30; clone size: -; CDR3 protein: CAWRQTGTSYNSPLHF; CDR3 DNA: TGTGCCTGGAGGCAAACAGGGACCTCCTATAATTCACCCCTCCACTTT
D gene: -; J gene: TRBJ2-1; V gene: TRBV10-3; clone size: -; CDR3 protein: CAISGQPDEQFF; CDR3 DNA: TGTGCCATCAGTGGACAGCCCGATGAGCAGTTCTTC
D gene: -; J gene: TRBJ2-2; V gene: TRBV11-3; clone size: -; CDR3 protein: CASSSGQNTGELFF; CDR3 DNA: TGTGCCAGCAGCTCGGGACAGAACACCGGGGAGCTGTTTTTT
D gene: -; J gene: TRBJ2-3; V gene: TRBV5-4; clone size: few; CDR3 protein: CASSLGAGGADTQYF; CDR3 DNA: TGTGCCAGCAGCCTGGGGGCCGGTGGAGCGGATACGCAGTATTTT
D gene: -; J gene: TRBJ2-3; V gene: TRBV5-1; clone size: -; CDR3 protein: CASSLFGKGSTDTQYF; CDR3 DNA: TGCGCCAGCAGCCTGTTCGGGAAAGGTAGCACAGATACGCAGTATTTT
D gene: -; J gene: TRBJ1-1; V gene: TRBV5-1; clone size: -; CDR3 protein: CASSLSRAGTEAFF; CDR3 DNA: TGCGCCAGCAGCTTGTCCAGGGCGGGGACTGAAGCTTTCTTT
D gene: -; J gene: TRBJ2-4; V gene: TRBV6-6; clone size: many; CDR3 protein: CASSDWRPSPSQYF; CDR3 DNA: TGTGCCAGCAGTGATTGGCGTCCTAGCCCCTCTCAGTACTTC
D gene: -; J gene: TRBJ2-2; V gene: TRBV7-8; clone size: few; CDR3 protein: CASSLGATGELFF; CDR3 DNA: TGTGCCAGCAGCTTAGGGGCTACCGGGGAGCTGTTTTTT
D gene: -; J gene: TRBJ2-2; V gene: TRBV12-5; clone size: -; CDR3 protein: CASGLGWTVEPGELFF; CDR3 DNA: TGTGCTAGTGGTTTGGGATGGACAGTGGAGCCCGGGGAGCTGTTTTTT
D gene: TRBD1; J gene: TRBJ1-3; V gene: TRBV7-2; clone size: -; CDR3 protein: CASSSGTGSGNTIYF; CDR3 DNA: TGTGCCAGCAGCTCGGGGACAGGGTCTGGAAACACCATATATTTT
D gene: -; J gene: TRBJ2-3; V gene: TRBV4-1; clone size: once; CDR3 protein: CASSQSVLIATDTQYF; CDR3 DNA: TGCGCCAGCAGCCAGTCTGTGCTGATTGCCACAGATACGCAGTATTTT
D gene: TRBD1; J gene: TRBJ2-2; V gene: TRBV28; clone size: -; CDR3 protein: CASIPTPGTGTNTGELFF; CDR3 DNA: TGTGCCAGCATCCCTACCCCCGGGACAGGGACGAACACCGGGGAGCTGTTTTTT
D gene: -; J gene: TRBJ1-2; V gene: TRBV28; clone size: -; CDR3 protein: CASSPPTLQGYGYTF; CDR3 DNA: TGTGCCAGCAGCCCCCCCACGTTACAGGGCTATGGCTACACCTTC
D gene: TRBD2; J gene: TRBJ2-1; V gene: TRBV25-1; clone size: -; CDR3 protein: CASSKLGTSGIYNEQFF; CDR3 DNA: TGTGCCAGCAGTAAATTGGGGACTAGCGGGATTTACAATGAGCAGTTCTTC
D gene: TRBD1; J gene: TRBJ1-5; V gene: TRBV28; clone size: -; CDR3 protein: CASSLTGGRGNQPQHF; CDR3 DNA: TGTGCCAGCAGCCTAACAGGGGGTAGGGGCAATCAGCCCCAGCATTTT
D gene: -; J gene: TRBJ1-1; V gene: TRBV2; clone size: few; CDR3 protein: CASFVEGGNTEAFF; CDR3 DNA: TGTGCCAGTTTCGTGGAGGGGGGGAACACTGAAGCTTTCTTT
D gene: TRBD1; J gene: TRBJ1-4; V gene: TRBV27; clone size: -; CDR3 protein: CASSLSGQGGATNEKLFF; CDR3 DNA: TGTGCCAGCAGTTTATCGGGACAGGGGGGGGCAACTAATGAAAAACTGTTTTTT
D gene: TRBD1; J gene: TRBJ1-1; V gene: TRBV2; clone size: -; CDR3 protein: CASSGQGANTEAFF; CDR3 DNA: TGTGCCAGCAGCGGACAGGGGGCTAACACTGAAGCTTTCTTT
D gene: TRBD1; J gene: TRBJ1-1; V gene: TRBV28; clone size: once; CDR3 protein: CASRTGGLGTEAFF; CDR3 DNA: TGTGCCAGCAGGACAGGGGGCTTGGGGACTGAAGCTTTCTTT
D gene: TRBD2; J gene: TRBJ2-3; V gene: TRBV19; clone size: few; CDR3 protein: CASSIGGRVTDTQYF; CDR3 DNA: TGTGCCAGTAGTATTGGAGGGAGGGTCACAGATACGCAGTATTTT
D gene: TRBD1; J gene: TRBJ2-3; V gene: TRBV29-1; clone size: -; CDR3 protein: CSVSGGSSTDTQYF; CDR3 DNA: TGCAGCGTTTCAGGGGGTTCCAGCACAGATACGCAGTATTTT
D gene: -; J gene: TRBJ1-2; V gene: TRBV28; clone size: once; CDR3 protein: CASSLPPQQGGYTF; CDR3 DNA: TGTGCCAGCAGTCTTCCCCCTCAACAGGGCGGCTACACCTTC
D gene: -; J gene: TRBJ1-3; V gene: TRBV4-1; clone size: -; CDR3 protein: CASSQGSLRGYTIYF; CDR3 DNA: TGCGCCAGCAGCCAAGGATCCCTAAGGGGGTACACCATATATTTT
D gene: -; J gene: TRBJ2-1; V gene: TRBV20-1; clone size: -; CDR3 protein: CSARDRNEQFF; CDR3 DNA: TGCAGTGCTAGAGACCGAAATGAGCAGTTCTTC
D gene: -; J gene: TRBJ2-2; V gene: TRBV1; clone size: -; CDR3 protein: CTSSQDTGLASLTGELFF; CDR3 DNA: TGCACCAGCAGCCAGGATACTGGACTAGCCTCATTAACCGGGGAGCTGTTTTTT
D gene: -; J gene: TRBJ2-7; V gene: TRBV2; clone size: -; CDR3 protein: CASRRGITGYEQYF; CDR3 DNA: TGTGCCAGTCGGAGGGGCATAACCGGTTACGAGCAGTACTTC